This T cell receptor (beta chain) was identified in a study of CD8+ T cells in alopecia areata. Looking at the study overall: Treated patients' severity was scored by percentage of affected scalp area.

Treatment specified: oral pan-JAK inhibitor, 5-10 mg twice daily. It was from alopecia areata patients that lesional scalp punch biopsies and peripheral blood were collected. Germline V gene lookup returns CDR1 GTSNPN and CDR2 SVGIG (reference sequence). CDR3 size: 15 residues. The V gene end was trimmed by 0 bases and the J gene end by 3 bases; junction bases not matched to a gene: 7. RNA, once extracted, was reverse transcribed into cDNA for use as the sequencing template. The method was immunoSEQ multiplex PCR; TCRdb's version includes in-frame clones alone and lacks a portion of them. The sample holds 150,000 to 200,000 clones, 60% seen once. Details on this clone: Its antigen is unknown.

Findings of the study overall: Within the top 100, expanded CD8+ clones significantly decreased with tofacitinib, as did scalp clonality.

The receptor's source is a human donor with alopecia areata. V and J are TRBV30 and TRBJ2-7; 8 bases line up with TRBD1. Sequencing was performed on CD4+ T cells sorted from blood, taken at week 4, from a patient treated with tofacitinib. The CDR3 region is CAWSVGRGHSYEQYF. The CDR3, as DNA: TGTGCCTGGAGTGTAGGCAGGGGGCATAGCTACGAGCAGTACTTC. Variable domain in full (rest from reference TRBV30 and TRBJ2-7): SQTIHQWPATLVQPVGSPLSLECTVEGTSNPNLYWYRQAAGRGLQLLFYSVGIGQISSEVPQNLSASRPQDRQFILSSKKLLLSDSGFYLCAWSVGRGHSYEQYFGPGTRLTVT.